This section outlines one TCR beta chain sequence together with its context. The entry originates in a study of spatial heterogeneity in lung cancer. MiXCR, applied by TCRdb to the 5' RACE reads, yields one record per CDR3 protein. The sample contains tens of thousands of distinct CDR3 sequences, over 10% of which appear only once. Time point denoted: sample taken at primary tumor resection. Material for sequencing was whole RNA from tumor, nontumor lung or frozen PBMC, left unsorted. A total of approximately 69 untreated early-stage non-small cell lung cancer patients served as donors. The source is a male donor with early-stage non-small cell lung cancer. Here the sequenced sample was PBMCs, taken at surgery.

CDR3 DNA: TGCAGTGCTATGCCGGTAGCGGAAACAACCTACGAGCAGTACTTC. This sequence encodes CSAMPVAETTYEQYF. The chain recombines TRBV20-1 with TRBJ2-7, with a weak D call TRBD2 (6 bases). The CDR3 totals 15 residues. The V gene's germline CDR1 is DFQATT and CDR2 SNEGSKA (reference sequence). Trimming removed 4 bases from V and 2 bases from J, with 18 bases in between.